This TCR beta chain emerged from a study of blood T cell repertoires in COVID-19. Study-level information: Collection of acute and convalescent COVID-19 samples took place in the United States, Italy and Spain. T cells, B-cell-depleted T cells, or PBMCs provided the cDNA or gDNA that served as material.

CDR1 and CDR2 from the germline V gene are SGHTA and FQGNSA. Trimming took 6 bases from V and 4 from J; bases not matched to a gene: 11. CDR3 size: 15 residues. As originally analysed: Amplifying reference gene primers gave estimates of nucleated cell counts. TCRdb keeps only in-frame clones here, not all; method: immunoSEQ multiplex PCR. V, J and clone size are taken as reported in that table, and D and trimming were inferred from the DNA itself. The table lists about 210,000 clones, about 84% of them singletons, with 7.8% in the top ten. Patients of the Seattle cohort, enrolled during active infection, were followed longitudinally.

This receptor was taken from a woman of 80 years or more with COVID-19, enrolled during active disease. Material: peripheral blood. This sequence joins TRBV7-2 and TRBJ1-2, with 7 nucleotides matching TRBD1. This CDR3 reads CASSQQGDLSYGYTF. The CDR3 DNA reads TGTGCCAGCAGTCAGCAGGGGGACCTTAGCTATGGCTACACCTTC.